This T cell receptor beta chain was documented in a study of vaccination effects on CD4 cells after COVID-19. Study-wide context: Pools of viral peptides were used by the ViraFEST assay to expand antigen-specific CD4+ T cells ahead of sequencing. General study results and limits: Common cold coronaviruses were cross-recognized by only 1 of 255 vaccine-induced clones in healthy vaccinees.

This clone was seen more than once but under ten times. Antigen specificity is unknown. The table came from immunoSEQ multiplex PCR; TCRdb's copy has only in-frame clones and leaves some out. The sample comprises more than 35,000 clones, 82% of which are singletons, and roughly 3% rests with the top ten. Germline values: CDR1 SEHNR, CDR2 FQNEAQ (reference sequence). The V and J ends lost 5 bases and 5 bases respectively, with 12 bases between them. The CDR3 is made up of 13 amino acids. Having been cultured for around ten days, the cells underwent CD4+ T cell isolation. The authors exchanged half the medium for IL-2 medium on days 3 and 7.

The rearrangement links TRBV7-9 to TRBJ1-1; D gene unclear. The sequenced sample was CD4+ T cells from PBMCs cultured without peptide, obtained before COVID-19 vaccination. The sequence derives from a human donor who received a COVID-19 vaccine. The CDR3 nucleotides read TGTGCCAGCAGCATAATAGTGGGGACTGAAGCTTTCTTT. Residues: CASSIIVGTEAFF.